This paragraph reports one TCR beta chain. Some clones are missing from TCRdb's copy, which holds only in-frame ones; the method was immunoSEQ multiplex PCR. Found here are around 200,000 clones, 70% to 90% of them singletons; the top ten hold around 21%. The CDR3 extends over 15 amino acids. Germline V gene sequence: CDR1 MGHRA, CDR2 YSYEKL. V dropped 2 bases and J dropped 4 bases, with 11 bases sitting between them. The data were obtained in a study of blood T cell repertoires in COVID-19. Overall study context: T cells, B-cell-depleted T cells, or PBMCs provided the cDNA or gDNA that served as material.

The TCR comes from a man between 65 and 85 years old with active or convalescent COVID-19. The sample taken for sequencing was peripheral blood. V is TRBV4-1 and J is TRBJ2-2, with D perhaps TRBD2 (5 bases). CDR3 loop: CASSQYVAGTGELFF. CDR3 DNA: TGCGCCAGCAGCCAATATGTGGCGGGCACCGGGGAGCTGTTTTTT.